The clone carrying this TCR beta chain was seen at least ten times. Arm-PCR of CDR3 regions and iRepertoire HTBI primers were the basis on which TCR beta libraries were built. Each CDR3 protein gets one entry after TCRdb re-called the multiplex PCR reads with MiXCR. Counted here are 400,000 to 500,000 distinct CDR3 sequences, about 22% occurring once; the ten biggest clones make up roughly 7.7%. The CDR3 consists of 11 residues. CDR1 is SGHVS, CDR2 FQNEAQ, per germline. V shed 2 bases and J shed 6 bases, with 5 bases lying between them. This sample stems from a study of regulatory T cells in long-lasting Graves disease. Time point defined: persistent/refractory GD, antithyroid drugs over 5 years with positive TRAb. RNA isolated from PBMCs was used to make the TCR library.

The chain recombines TRBV7-8 with TRBJ2-7; no clear D gene. The source material was peripheral blood mononuclear cells (PBMCs), sampled when the disease was refractory, from a patient treated with antithyroid drugs. The sequence was collected from a female donor with Graves disease. CDR3: CASSLTFEQYF. CDR3 DNA sequence: TGTGCCAGCAGCTTAACGTTCGAGCAGTACTTC.